This note documents a single T cell receptor (beta chain) sequence. What it binds is unknown. The V gene lost 2 bases and the J gene lost 8 bases, with 13 bases spanning the gap. The length of the CDR3 is 14 residues. The germline gives CDR1 SGHAT, CDR2 FQNNGV. This specimen belongs to a study of T-cell reconstitution after alpha-beta-depleted transplantation in children. Study outcomes and limitations: Fresh T-cell production supplied most of the T-cell counts and diversity seen one year after transplant. Some patients owed their high day-60 TCRbeta diversity to surviving recipient T cells and thymic progenitors. The study reportedly traced alpha-beta T cells about two months after transplant to several hundred expanded graft clones.

Unique molecular identifiers were incorporated into the prepared TCRbeta library. TCRdb re-called the PCR reads through MiXCR, storing one row per CDR3 protein. The table shows around 670,000 distinct CDR3 sequences, with 13% occurring only once. The rearrangement joins TRBV11-2 to TRBJ2-1, with D possibly matching TRBD1 (6 bases). This specimen was PBMCs, taken before TCRalphabeta/CD19-depleted stem cell transplant. This TCR was sampled from a girl aged 2 to 9 with congenital amegakaryocytic thrombocytopenia, due to receive a stem cell transplant. The CDR3 spells CASSLYRVLDEQFF. The CDR3 region has the DNA TGTGCCAGCAGCTTATACAGGGTTCTCGATGAGCAGTTCTTC.